The clone carrying this TCR beta chain was detected ten times or more. Its antigen is as yet unknown. V gave up 1 base and J gave up 6 bases, with 16 bases separating them. The CDR3 length is 16 residues. The germline V gene encodes CDR1 MDHEN and CDR2 SYDVKM. This sample is drawn from a study of human T cells and chemical hapten exposure. Study at large: The study sensitized with 2% DPC on a roughly 2 cm by roughly 2 cm patch of upper inner arm skin. Small pooled library volume differences chiefly drove per-sample TCR yield variation.

The time point was: patch test 2, 6 weeks after DPC sensitization. As for treatment: therapeutic diphenylcyclopropenone sensitization with weekly scalp DPC. It was the library that attached unique molecular identifiers to individual cDNA molecules. TCRdb redid the calling of the RACE reads with MiXCR, one entry per CDR3 protein. The sample records some 350,000 distinct CDR3 sequences, about 6.3% being singletons. Overall study findings and caveats: TCRs exceeding a frequency of 1 in 1000 stayed unchanged under DPC sensitization.

Sequenced material: whole blood, taken in connection with sensitization to the hapten diphenylcyclopropenone (DPC). The receptor was derived from a woman aged 18-30 years with alopecia areata. Some clones in this sample may be carry-over from other donors' samples. The V call is TRBV28, the J call TRBJ1-5, with D perhaps matching TRBD1 (5 bases). The CDR3: CASSLLAGADGQPQHF. In DNA, the CDR3 is TGTGCCAGCAGTTTATTAGCCGGGGCTGACGGTCAGCCCCAGCATTTT.